A selection of T cell receptor beta chains follows, all from one sample in a study of shared clonotypes between healthy human individuals. Data came from immunoSEQ multiplex PCR; TCRdb stores just in-frame clones and leaves some out. The sample includes about 980,000 clones, around 80% seen only once; the top ten take about 1.5%. The sequenced material came from memory CD4+ T cells sorted from blood. Source of these receptors: a man between 18 and 29 years old in good health. CDR3s include the opening cysteine and the closing phenylalanine or tryptophan. D genes are given only for firm matches. Only part of the rows carry a size: once, few, many, or a class if the clone is expanded.

v_call	clone_size	j_call	d_call	cdr3_aa	cdr3_nt
TRBV9	NA	TRBJ2-2	NA	CASSFGDWVSTGELFF	TGTGCCAGCAGCTTCGGAGACTGGGTCTCCACCGGGGAGCTGTTTTTT
TRBV30	NA	TRBJ2-7	NA	CAWRLQGRYEQYF	TGTGCCTGGCGCTTGCAGGGGCGCTACGAGCAGTACTTC
TRBV5-1	NA	TRBJ2-1	NA	CASSLGLNNEQFF	TGCGCCAGCAGCTTGGGACTGAACAATGAGCAGTTCTTC
TRBV30	NA	TRBJ1-4	NA	CAWSVLGGTNEKLFF	TGTGCCTGGAGTGTACTTGGGGGGACTAATGAAAAACTGTTTTTT
TRBV10-1	once	TRBJ2-5	NA	CASSGGGAETQYF	TGCGCCAGCAGTGGAGGTGGCGCGGAGACCCAGTACTTC
TRBV29-1	NA	TRBJ2-7	TRBD1	CSVDGTGRYEQYF	TGCAGCGTTGATGGGACAGGGAGATACGAGCAGTACTTC
TRBV25-1	NA	TRBJ2-2	NA	CASSAHGELFF	TGTGCCAGCAGTGCGCACGGGGAGCTGTTTTTT
TRBV6-1	NA	TRBJ1-3	NA	CASSIGSSTIYF	TGTGCCAGCAGTATAGGTAGTTCCACCATATATTTT
TRBV7-9	NA	TRBJ1-5	NA	CASSRLSQPQHF	TGTGCCAGCAGCCGCCTATCTCAGCCCCAGCATTTT
TRBV19	NA	TRBJ1-4	NA	CASGPLDGHFF	TGTGCCAGTGGTCCCTTGGACGGCCACTTTTTT
TRBV6-1	NA	TRBJ1-5	TRBD1	CASSEARTGAANQPQHF	TGTGCCAGCAGTGAAGCGAGGACAGGGGCAGCCAATCAGCCCCAGCATTTT
TRBV25-1	NA	TRBJ2-2	NA	CASSELLVTGELFF	TGTGCCAGCAGTGAATTGTTGGTCACCGGGGAGCTGTTTTTT
TRBV19	NA	TRBJ2-1	NA	CASSIPRGVNNEQFF	TGTGCCAGTAGTATTCCCCGCGGGGTGAACAATGAGCAGTTCTTC
TRBV19	NA	TRBJ2-1	NA	CASSTGVKGDEQFF	TGTGCCAGTAGTACGGGGGTTAAGGGCGATGAGCAGTTCTTC
TRBV2	once	TRBJ2-2	NA	CASAPAGARTGELFF	TGTGCCAGCGCACCGGCGGGGGCAAGGACCGGGGAGCTGTTTTTT
TRBV6-6	NA	TRBJ2-3	NA	CASRQGGGTQYF	TGTGCCAGCAGACAGGGTGGGGGTACGCAGTATTTT
TRBV5-1	NA	TRBJ2-3	NA	CASSLDPGAADTQYF	TGCGCCAGCAGCTTGGACCCGGGAGCAGCAGATACGCAGTATTTT
TRBV20-1	NA	TRBJ1-2	TRBD1	CSPGTVDGYTF	TGCAGCCCCGGGACAGTAGACGGCTACACCTTC
TRBV10-3	NA	TRBJ2-1	TRBD1	CAIRGQGNQNEQFF	TGTGCCATCAGGGGACAGGGAAATCAAAATGAGCAGTTCTTC
TRBV19	NA	TRBJ2-1	TRBD2	CASSIQAGGFSYNEQFF	TGTGCCAGTAGTATCCAAGCGGGAGGCTTCTCCTACAATGAGCAGTTCTTC
TRBV9	NA	TRBJ2-7	NA	CASSKTGAGEQYF	TGTGCCAGCAGTAAGACAGGTGCTGGCGAGCAGTACTTC
TRBV6-1	many	TRBJ2-1	TRBD2	CASTTQGGLAGEQFF	TGTGCCAGCACTACGCAGGGGGGACTAGCCGGTGAGCAGTTCTTC
TRBV10-3	NA	TRBJ2-3	TRBD2	CAIGTSGRGDTQYF	TGTGCCATCGGCACTAGCGGGAGAGGAGATACGCAGTATTTT
TRBV5-6	NA	TRBJ2-7	TRBD1	CASSPGTGNIYEQYF	TGTGCCAGCAGCCCCGGGACAGGGAATATCTACGAGCAGTACTTC
TRBV21-1	NA	TRBJ2-7	NA	CASSKGGYEQYF	TGTGCCAGCTCTAAGGGAGGATACGAGCAGTACTTC
TRBV18	NA	TRBJ1-1	NA	CASSPLSGRMNTEAFF	TGTGCCAGCTCACCACTTTCCGGAAGGATGAACACTGAAGCTTTCTTT
TRBV10-3	once	TRBJ2-3	TRBD2	CAISEPGTSGDTQYF	TGTGCCATCAGTGAGCCGGGGACTAGCGGGGATACGCAGTATTTT
TRBV6-1	NA	TRBJ2-3	TRBD2	CASSEPTGLAGSADTQYF	TGTGCCAGCAGTGAACCGACAGGACTAGCGGGATCGGCAGATACGCAGTATTTT
TRBV6-1	NA	TRBJ2-3	NA	CASSYEGVDTDTQYF	TGTGCCAGCAGCTACGAGGGGGTTGACACAGATACGCAGTATTTT
TRBV11-1	NA	TRBJ2-3	NA	CASSSKTTDTQYF	TGTGCCAGCAGTTCAAAAACCACAGATACGCAGTATTTT
TRBV21-1	NA	TRBJ1-1	NA	CASSKGGPQGAKSCTEAFF	TGTGCCAGCAGCAAGGGGGGACCACAGGGGGCGAAGTCCTGCACTGAAGCTTTCTTT